This record covers a single T cell receptor (beta chain). At one end, the junction sequence differs from germline, possibly due to a read error. The germline CDR1 and CDR2 sequences are GTSNPN and SVGIG (reference sequence). This CDR3 is 14 amino acids long. This sample is drawn from a study of metastatic and nonmetastatic thyroid tumors. Study-wide context: Where malignant and benign thyroid patients were concerned, repertoires were compared across blood and tumor or nodule tissue.

TCRdb ran MiXCR on the PCR reads. The table lists around 20,000 clones, about 27% of them singletons, with about 11% in the top ten. Not a single patient had been given any form of treatment at any point before undergoing thyroid surgery. This rearrangement joins TRBV30 to TRBJ1-2; D might be TRBD1 (5 bases). Sequences were obtained from tumor tissue. This sequence was found in a female donor with papillary thyroid cancer or a benign thyroid nodule (not recorded which). Some clones in this sample may be carry-over from other donors' samples. CDR3 region: CAWSGRQTKYGYTF. Here the CDR3 DNA reads TGTGCATGGAGCGGCAGACAGACTAAATATGGCTACACCTTC.